A selection of T cell receptor beta chains follows, all from one sample in a study of blood T cell repertoires in COVID-19. Only in-frame clones appear in the TCRdb table, and some are missing; sequencing was by immunoSEQ multiplex PCR. The repertoire includes some 37,000 clones, 90% of them detected once, and 4.5% to 5.5% sits in the top ten. Sequenced sample: peripheral blood. The receptors were sampled from a human donor in a cohort sampled during active COVID-19. The CDR3 runs from the conserved cysteine through the conserved F or W. The order of the fields is D gene, clone size, J gene, V gene, CDR3 protein, CDR3 DNA. A D gene is named only where the DNA matches it firmly. Only some rows state a clone size, as once, few, many or a class for expanded clones.

D gene: TRBD1
clone size: .
J gene: TRBJ1-6
V gene: TRBV27
CDR3 protein: CASGGQGINSPLHF
CDR3 DNA: TGTGCCAGCGGAGGACAGGGGATTAATTCACCCCTCCACTTT

D gene: TRBD2
clone size: .
J gene: TRBJ2-7
V gene: TRBV5-1
CDR3 protein: CASSPGGLEQYF
CDR3 DNA: TGCGCCAGCAGCCCGGGGGGGCTCGAGCAGTACTTC

D gene: TRBD1
clone size: .
J gene: TRBJ1-6
V gene: TRBV6-5
CDR3 protein: CASNLSRDRGSPLHF
CDR3 DNA: TGTGCCAGCAATCTCTCCCGGGACAGGGGTTCACCCCTCCACTTT

D gene: .
clone size: .
J gene: TRBJ2-7
V gene: TRBV27
CDR3 protein: CASSLSGSWTYEQYF
CDR3 DNA: TGTGCCAGCAGTTTGTCAGGGTCGTGGACCTACGAGCAGTACTTC

D gene: TRBD1
clone size: .
J gene: TRBJ2-1
V gene: TRBV18
CDR3 protein: CASSPITGQSSYNEQFF
CDR3 DNA: TGTGCCAGCTCACCAATAACGGGACAGAGCTCCTACAATGAGCAGTTCTTC

D gene: .
clone size: .
J gene: TRBJ1-5
V gene: TRBV6-2/TRBV6-3
CDR3 protein: CASSNWFGSNQPQHF
CDR3 DNA: TGTGCCAGCAGTAACTGGTTCGGGAGCAATCAGCCCCAGCATTTT

D gene: .
clone size: .
J gene: TRBJ2-3
V gene: TRBV29-1
CDR3 protein: CSLTLRRGLRTDTQYF
CDR3 DNA: TGCAGTCTAACCCTTCGGCGGGGCCTACGCACAGATACGCAGTATTTT

D gene: TRBD2
clone size: .
J gene: TRBJ2-3
V gene: TRBV5-1
CDR3 protein: CASSLAAGGPDTQYF
CDR3 DNA: TGCGCCAGCAGCTTGGCTGCGGGAGGGCCAGATACGCAGTATTTT

D gene: TRBD1
clone size: .
J gene: TRBJ2-1
V gene: TRBV28
CDR3 protein: CASNPQGARNEQFF
CDR3 DNA: TGTGCCAGCAATCCGCAGGGGGCGCGGAATGAGCAGTTCTTC

D gene: TRBD1
clone size: .
J gene: TRBJ1-5
V gene: TRBV2
CDR3 protein: CASSRQGHNQPQHF
CDR3 DNA: TGTGCCAGCAGTCGACAGGGACACAATCAGCCCCAGCATTTT

D gene: .
clone size: .
J gene: TRBJ1-1
V gene: TRBV20-1
CDR3 protein: CSALGVTEAFF
CDR3 DNA: TGCAGTGCTTTGGGAGTCACTGAAGCTTTCTTT

D gene: TRBD2
clone size: .
J gene: TRBJ2-1
V gene: TRBV18
CDR3 protein: CASSPESTSGSYNEQFF
CDR3 DNA: TGTGCCAGCTCACCCGAAAGTACTAGCGGTTCCTACAATGAGCAGTTCTTC

D gene: TRBD1
clone size: .
J gene: TRBJ1-6
V gene: TRBV5-1
CDR3 protein: CASSLGGPRNSPLHF
CDR3 DNA: TGCGCCAGCAGCCTAGGGGGCCCTCGGAATTCACCCCTCCACTTT

D gene: TRBD2
clone size: once
J gene: TRBJ2-1
V gene: TRBV2
CDR3 protein: CASSEPGLAVYNEQFF
CDR3 DNA: TGTGCCAGCAGTGAACCGGGACTAGCGGTCTACAATGAGCAGTTCTTC

D gene: .
clone size: .
J gene: TRBJ2-7
V gene: TRBV27
CDR3 protein: CASRVLAGPYEQYF
CDR3 DNA: TGTGCCAGCCGGGTACTAGCTGGGCCCTACGAGCAGTACTTC

D gene: .
clone size: .
J gene: TRBJ1-5
V gene: TRBV3-1/TRBV3-2
CDR3 protein: CASSQGGNSNQPQHF
CDR3 DNA: TGTGCCAGCAGCCAGGGAGGGAATAGCAATCAGCCCCAGCATTTT

D gene: TRBD1
clone size: .
J gene: TRBJ1-5
V gene: TRBV28
CDR3 protein: CASSLPGTGGNQPQHF
CDR3 DNA: TGTGCCAGCAGTTTACCAGGGACAGGGGGCAATCAGCCCCAGCATTTT

D gene: TRBD1
clone size: .
J gene: TRBJ1-1
V gene: TRBV5-1
CDR3 protein: CASQEDWDSPGIAETFF
CDR3 DNA: TGCGCCAGCCAGGAGGATTGGGACAGCCCGGGGATCGCTGAAACTTTCTTT